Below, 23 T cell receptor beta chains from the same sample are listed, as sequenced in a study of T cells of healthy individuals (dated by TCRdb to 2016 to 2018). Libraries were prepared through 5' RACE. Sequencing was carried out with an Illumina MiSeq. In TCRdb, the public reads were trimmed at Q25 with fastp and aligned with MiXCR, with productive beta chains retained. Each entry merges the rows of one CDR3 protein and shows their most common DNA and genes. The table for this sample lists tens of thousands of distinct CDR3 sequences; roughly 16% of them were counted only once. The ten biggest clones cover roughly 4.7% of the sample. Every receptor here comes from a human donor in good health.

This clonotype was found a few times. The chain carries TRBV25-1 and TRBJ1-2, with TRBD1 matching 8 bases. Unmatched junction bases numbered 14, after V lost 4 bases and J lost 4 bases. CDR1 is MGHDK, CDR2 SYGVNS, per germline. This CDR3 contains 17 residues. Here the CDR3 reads CASSGVLGQGAIYGYTF. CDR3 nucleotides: TGTGCCAGCAGTGGAGTTCTGGGGCAGGGGGCCATCTATGGCTACACCTTC.

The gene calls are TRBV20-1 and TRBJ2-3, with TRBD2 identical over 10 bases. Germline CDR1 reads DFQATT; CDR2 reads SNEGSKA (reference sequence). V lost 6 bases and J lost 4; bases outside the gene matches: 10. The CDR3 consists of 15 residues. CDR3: CSAQEASGGADTQYF. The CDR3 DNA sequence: TGCAGTGCCCAGGAGGCTAGCGGGGGAGCAGATACGCAGTATTTT.

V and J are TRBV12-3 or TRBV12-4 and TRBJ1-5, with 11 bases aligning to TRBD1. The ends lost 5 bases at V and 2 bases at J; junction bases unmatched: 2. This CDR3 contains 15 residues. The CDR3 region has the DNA TGTGCCAGCAGTGGACAGGGGGCGGGCAATCAGCCCCAGCATTTT. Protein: CASSGQGAGNQPQHF.

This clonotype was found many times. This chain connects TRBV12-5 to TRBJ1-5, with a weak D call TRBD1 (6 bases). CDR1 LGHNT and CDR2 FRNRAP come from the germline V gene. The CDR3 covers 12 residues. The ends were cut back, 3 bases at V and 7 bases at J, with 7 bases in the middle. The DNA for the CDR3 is TGTGCTAGTGGTTTCAGGGGACAGCCCCAGCATTTT. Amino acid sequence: CASGFRGQPQHF.

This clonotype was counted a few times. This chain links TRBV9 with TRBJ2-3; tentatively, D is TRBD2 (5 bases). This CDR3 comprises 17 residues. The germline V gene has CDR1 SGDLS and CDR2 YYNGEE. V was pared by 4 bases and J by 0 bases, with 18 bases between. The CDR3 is CASSLSLGAISTDTQYF. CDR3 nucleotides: TGTGCCAGCAGCCTAAGCCTGGGAGCGATTAGCACAGATACGCAGTATTTT.

CDR3 sequence: CSAPGQATYEQYF. As DNA, the CDR3 is TGCAGTGCTCCGGGACAGGCCACCTACGAGCAGTACTTC. This sequence joins TRBV20-1 and TRBJ2-7, with 8 bases matching TRBD1. V lost 5 bases, J lost 2 bases, and 5 bases stayed unmatched. The CDR3 loop spans 13 amino acids. The germline V gene has CDR1 DFQATT and CDR2 SNEGSKA (reference sequence).

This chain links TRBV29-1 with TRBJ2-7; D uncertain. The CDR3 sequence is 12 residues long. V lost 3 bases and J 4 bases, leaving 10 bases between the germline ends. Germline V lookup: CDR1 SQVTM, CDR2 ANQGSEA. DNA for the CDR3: TGCAGCGTTGATGGACCGAAGTACGAGCAGTACTTC. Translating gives CSVDGPKYEQYF.

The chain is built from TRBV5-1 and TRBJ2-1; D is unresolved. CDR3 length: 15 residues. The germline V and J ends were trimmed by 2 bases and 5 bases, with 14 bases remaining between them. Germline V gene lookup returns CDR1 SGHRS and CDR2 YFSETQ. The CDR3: CASSFGQARDNEQFF. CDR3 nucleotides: TGCGCCAGCAGCTTTGGCCAAGCTAGGGACAATGAGCAGTTCTTC.

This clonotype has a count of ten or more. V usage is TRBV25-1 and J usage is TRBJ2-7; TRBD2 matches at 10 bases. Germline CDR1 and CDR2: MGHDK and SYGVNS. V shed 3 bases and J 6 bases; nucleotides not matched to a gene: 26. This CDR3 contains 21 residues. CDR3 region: CASSEGVGQGDLAGDPGEQYF. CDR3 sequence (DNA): TGTGCCAGCAGTGAGGGAGTAGGACAGGGAGACCTAGCGGGAGATCCCGGCGAGCAGTACTTC.

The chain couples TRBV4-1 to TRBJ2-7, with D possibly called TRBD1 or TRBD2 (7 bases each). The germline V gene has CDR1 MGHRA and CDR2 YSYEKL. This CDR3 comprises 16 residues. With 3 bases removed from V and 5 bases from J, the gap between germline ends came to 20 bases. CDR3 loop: CASSHPQGGGQDEQYF. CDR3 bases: TGCGCCAGCAGCCATCCCCAGGGAGGGGGCCAGGACGAGCAGTACTTC.

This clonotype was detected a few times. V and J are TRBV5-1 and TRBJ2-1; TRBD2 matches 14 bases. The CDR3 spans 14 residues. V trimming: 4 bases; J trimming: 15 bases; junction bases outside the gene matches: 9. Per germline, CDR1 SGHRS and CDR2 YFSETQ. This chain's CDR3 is CASSPGLAGGVLFF. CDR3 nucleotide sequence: TGCGCCAGCAGCCCCGGACTAGCGGGGGGCGTATTGTTCTTC.

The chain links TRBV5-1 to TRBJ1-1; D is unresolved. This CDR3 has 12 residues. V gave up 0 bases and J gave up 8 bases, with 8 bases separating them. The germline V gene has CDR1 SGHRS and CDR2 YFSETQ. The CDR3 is CASSLEGREAFF. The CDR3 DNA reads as TGCGCCAGCAGCTTGGAGGGCAGGGAAGCTTTCTTT.

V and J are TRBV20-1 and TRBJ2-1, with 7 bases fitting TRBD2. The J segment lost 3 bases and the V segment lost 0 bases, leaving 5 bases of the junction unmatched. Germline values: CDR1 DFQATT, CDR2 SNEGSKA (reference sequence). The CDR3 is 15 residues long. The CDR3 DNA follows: TGCAGTGCTAGAGATTTCGCGGGGGTCTACAATGAGCAGTTCTTC. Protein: CSARDFAGVYNEQFF.

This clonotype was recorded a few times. The CDR3 sequence is CASSAGQMNTEAFF. The CDR3 nucleotides are TGTGCCAGCAGCGCGGGACAGATGAACACTGAAGCTTTCTTT. The chain is built from TRBV7-9 and TRBJ1-1, with 7 bases fitting TRBD1. The CDR3 runs 14 residues. The germline CDR1 and CDR2 sequences are SEHNR and FQNEAQ (reference sequence). J was trimmed by 0 bases and V by 5 bases; bases with no gene match: 3.

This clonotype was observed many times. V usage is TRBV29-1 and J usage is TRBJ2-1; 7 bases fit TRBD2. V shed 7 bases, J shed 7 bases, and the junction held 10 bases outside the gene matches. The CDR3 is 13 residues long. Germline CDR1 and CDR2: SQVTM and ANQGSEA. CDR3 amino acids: CSAAGRFINEQFF. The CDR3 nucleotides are TGCAGCGCAGCGGGAAGGTTCATAAATGAGCAGTTCTTC.

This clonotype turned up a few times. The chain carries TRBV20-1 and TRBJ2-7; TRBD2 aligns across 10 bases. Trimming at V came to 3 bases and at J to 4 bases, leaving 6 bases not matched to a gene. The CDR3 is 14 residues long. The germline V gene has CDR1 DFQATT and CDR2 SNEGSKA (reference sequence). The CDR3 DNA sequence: TGCAGTGCTAGTAAGGGACTAGCGTCTTACGAGCAGTACTTC. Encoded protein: CSASKGLASYEQYF.

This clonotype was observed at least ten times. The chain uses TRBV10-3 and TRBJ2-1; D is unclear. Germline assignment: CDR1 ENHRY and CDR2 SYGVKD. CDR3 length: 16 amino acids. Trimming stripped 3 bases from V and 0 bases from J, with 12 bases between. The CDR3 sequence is CAISDGESSSYNEQFF. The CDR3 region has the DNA TGTGCCATCAGTGATGGGGAATCCAGCTCCTACAATGAGCAGTTCTTC.

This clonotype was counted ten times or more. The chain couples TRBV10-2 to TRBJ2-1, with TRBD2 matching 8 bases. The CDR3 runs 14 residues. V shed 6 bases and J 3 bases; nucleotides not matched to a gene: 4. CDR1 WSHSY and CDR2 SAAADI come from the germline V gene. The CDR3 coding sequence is TGCGCCAGCAGGCGGGAGGCAGACTACAATGAGCAGTTCTTC. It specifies CASRREADYNEQFF.

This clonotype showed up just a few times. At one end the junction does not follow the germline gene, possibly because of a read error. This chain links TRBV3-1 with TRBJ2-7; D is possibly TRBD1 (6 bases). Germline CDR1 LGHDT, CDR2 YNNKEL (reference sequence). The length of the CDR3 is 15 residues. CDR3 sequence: CASSQVGAPENDQYF. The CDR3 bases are TGTGCCAGCAGCCAAGTGGGGGCCCCCGAGAACGATCAGTACTTC.

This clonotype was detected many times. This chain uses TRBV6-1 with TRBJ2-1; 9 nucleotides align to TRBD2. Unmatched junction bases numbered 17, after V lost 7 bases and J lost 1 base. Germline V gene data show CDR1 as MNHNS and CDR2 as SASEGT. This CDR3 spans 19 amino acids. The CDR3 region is CASNSGAGGKYTSYNEQFF. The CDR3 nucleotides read TGTGCCAGCAATTCGGGTGCGGGGGGGAAGTATACATCCTACAATGAGCAGTTCTTC.

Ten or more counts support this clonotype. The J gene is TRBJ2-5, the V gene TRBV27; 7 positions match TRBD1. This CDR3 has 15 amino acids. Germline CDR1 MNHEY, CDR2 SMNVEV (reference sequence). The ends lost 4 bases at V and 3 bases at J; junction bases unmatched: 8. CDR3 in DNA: TGTGCCAGCAGTTGGGGGACAGCCATGGAAGAGACCCAGTACTTC. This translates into CASSWGTAMEETQYF.

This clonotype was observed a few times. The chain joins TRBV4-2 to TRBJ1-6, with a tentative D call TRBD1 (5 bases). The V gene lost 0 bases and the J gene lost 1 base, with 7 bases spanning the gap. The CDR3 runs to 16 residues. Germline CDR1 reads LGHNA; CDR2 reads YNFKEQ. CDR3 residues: CASSQEGESYNSPLHF. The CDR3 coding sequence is TGTGCCAGCAGCCAAGAGGGGGAATCCTATAATTCACCCCTCCACTTT.

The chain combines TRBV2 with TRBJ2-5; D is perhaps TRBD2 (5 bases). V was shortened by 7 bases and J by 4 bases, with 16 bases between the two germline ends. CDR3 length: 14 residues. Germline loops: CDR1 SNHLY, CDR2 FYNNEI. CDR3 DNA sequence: TGTGCCAGCACTTATACTGTGGAGGTAGAGACCCAGTACTTC. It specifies CASTYTVEVETQYF.